The T cell receptor beta chain described here comes from a study of blood T cell repertoires in COVID-19. Turning to the study itself: COVID-19 samples collected from the United States, Italy and Spain covered acute and convalescent phases.

Seattle participants joined during active infection and were tracked over time. Original analysis: Estimates of nucleated cell counts were drawn from the amplification of reference gene primers. Clones were sequenced by immunoSEQ multiplex PCR, and TCRdb holds only the in-frame ones, with some missing. The V and J calls and clone size come from that table; D and trimming were worked out from the DNA. The table has 120,000 to 150,000 clones, approximately 90% seen once; the top ten hold roughly an eighth. The sequence derives from a man between 18 and 35 years old with COVID-19, enrolled during active disease. The sample was peripheral blood.

CDR3 DNA: TGCGCCAGCAGTGAGTCGGCAGGGGGCGAGAACACCGGGGAGCTGTTTTTT. As protein: CASSESAGGENTGELFF. The chain links TRBV10-1 to TRBJ2-2; 8 bases line up with TRBD1. Germline CDR1 reads WNHNN; CDR2 reads SYGVQD (reference sequence). The J segment lost 1 base and the V segment lost 0 bases, leaving 4 bases of the junction unmatched. This CDR3 comprises 17 residues.